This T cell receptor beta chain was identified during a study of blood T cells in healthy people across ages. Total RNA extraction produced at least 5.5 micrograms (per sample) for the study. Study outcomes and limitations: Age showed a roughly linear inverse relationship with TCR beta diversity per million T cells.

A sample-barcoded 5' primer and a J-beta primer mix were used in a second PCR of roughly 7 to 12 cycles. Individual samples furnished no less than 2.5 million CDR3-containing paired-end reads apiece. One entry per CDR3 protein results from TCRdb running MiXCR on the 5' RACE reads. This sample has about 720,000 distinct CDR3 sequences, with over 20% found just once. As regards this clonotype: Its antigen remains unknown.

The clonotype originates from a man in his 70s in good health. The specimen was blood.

CDR3 in amino acids: CAISEIVTSGGPYEQYF. The CDR3 DNA reads as TGTGCCATCAGTGAGATCGTGACTAGCGGGGGTCCCTACGAGCAGTACTTC. This chain uses TRBV10-3 with TRBJ2-7, with 12 nucleotides matching TRBD2. Germline CDR1 ENHRY, CDR2 SYGVKD. This CDR3 is built from 17 residues. The J segment lost 2 bases and the V segment lost 2 bases, leaving 7 bases of the junction unmatched.